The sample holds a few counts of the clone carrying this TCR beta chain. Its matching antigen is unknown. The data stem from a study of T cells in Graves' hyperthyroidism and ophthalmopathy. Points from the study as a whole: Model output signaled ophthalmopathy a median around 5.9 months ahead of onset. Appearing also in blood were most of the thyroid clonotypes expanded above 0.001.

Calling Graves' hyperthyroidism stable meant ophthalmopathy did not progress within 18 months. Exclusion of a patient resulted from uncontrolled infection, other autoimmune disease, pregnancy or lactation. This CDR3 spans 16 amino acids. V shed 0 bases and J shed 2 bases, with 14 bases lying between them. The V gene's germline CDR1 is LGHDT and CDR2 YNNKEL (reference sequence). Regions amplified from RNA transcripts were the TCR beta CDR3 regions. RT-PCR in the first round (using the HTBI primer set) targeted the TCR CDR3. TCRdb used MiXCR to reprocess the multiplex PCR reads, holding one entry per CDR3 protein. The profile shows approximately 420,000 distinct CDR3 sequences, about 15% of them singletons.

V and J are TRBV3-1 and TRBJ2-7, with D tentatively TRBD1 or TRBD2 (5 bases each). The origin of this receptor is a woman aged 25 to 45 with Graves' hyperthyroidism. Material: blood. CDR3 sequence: CASSQESGRITYEQYF. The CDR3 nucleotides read TGTGCCAGCAGCCAAGAATCGGGACGGATTACCTACGAGCAGTACTTC.